Following are 28 T cell receptor beta chains from one sample sequenced in a study of glioma-infiltrating T cells. Amplification of TCR alpha and beta CDR3 regions from RNA used iRepertoire nested multiplex PCR. TCRdb called the multiplex PCR reads again in MiXCR, with one record for every CDR3 protein. The repertoire has 300,000 to 450,000 distinct CDR3 sequences, about two fifths of them found once; the top ten carry around 11%. Sequencing input: glioma tissue, nonneoplastic brain tissue, or PBMCs (not recorded which). These receptors were obtained from a human donor with low-grade glioma or glioblastoma, undergoing nonglioma brain surgery, or in good health (not recorded which).

Concerning this clonotype: Possible read error: a much larger clone is one base away. The chain has TRBV28 and TRBJ1-6, with D possibly TRBD1 on 5 matching bases. Germline assignment: CDR1 MDHEN and CDR2 SYDVKM. The CDR3 covers 14 residues. The CDR3 protein is CASRFQGSRSPLHF. As DNA, the CDR3 is TGTGCCAGCCGTTTCCAGGGCTCGCGGTCACCCCTCCACTTT. Full variable domain (missing parts from reference TRBV28 and TRBJ1-6): DVKVTQSSRYLVKRTGEKVFLECVQDMDHENMFWYRQDPGLGLRLIYFSYDVKMKEKGDIPEGYSVSREKKERFSLILESASTNQTSMYLCASRFQGSRSPLHFGNGTRLTVT.

Remarks on this clonotype: This clone may be a read error of a much larger clone one base away. V usage is TRBV6-1 and J usage is TRBJ1-4, with unresolved D. This CDR3 comprises 13 residues. Germline lookup yields CDR1 MNHNS and CDR2 SASEGT. For the CDR3, the DNA is TGTGCCAGCAGTGTGGAACCGAGCGAAAAACTGCTTTTT. Translating it yields CASSVEPSEKLLF.

This clonotype has a count of ten or more. CDR3 loop: CASSLSTVGDEQFF. In DNA, the CDR3 is TGTGCCAGCAGTTTATCTACAGTCGGCGATGAGCAGTTCTTC. The J gene is TRBJ2-1, the V gene TRBV28; D unresolved. The CDR3 covers 14 residues. Trimming cost V 1 base and J 8 bases, with 12 bases left between them. Per the germline V gene, CDR1 is MDHEN and CDR2 is SYDVKM.

In this sample, this clonotype turned up many times. This chain connects TRBV28 to TRBJ2-7; TRBD1 aligns across 8 bases. The V gene end was trimmed by 7 bases and the J gene end by 0 bases; junction bases not matched to a gene: 8. Germline V gives CDR1 MDHEN, CDR2 SYDVKM. This CDR3 is 15 amino acids long. The CDR3 DNA reads TGTGCCAGCATTTCAGGACAGGGCGGCTCCTACGAGCAGTACTTC. Translation: CASISGQGGSYEQYF.

The V and J genes are TRBV4-1 and TRBJ1-3; TRBD1 might be the D (5 bases). The CDR3 totals 18 residues. In germline, CDR1 is MGHRA, CDR2 YSYEKL. Between the trimmed V and J ends, which lost 0 bases and 0 bases, there was a span of 15 bases. This CDR3 reads CASSQDMTDLSSGNTIYF. The CDR3 DNA follows: TGCGCCAGCAGCCAAGATATGACAGACCTGTCCTCTGGAAACACCATATATTTT.

The rearrangement joins TRBV5-1 to TRBJ2-3, with a tentative D call TRBD2 (6 bases). This CDR3 contains 14 residues. V gave up 3 bases and J gave up 5 bases, with 13 bases separating them. CDR1 is SGHRS, CDR2 YFSETQ, per germline. CDR3 amino acids: CASSSGTRRDTQYF. The CDR3 coding sequence is TGCGCCAGCAGCTCCGGGACTCGACGAGATACGCAGTATTTT.

Note on this clonotype: It may be a read error: a sequence one base away is much more abundant. CDR3 in amino acids: CASSLAGANSEQYF. Written as DNA, the CDR3 is TGTGCCAGCAGTTTAGCGGGAGCGAACAGCGAGCAGTACTTC. The chain is built from TRBV27 and TRBJ2-7; 7 bases are shared with TRBD2. This CDR3 has 14 residues. V lost 2 bases to trimming and J lost 6 bases; unmatched junction nucleotides: 7. CDR1 and CDR2 from the germline V gene are MNHEY and SMNVEV (reference sequence).

This chain joins TRBV7-2 and TRBJ2-3; D is perhaps TRBD1 or TRBD2 (5 bases each). V lost 5 bases and J 8 bases, leaving 26 bases between the germline ends. The germline gives CDR1 SGHTA, CDR2 FQGNSA. The CDR3 loop spans 17 amino acids. Written as DNA, the CDR3 is TGTGCCAGCAGCCATCCAATCCAGGGAAGGGTCGAGGGTACGCAGTATTTT. It translates to CASSHPIQGRVEGTQYF. Filled out from reference TRBV7-2 and TRBJ2-3, the complete variable domain reads GAGVSQSPSNKVTEKGKDVELRCDPISGHTALYWYRQSLGQGLEFLIYFQGNSAPDKSGLPSDRFSAERTGGSVSTLTIQRTQQEDSAVYLCASSHPIQGRVEGTQYFGPGTRLTVL.

About this clonotype: A much larger clone sits a single nucleotide away, making a read error possible. Likely a read error: the CDR3 ends without its conserved phenylalanine or tryptophan. This chain connects TRBV20-1 to TRBJ2-7; the D is unclear. This CDR3 is 13 amino acids long. The germline V and J ends were trimmed by 3 bases and 1 base, with 10 bases remaining between them. The germline V gene encodes CDR1 DFQATT and CDR2 SNEGSKA (reference sequence). The CDR3 here is CSASRHQSYEQYY. The CDR3 DNA reads TGCAGTGCTAGCAGGCACCAGTCCTACGAGCAGTACTAC.

This clonotype came up a few times. The J gene is TRBJ2-7, the V gene TRBV5-1, with 11 bases identical to TRBD2. Looked up from germline, CDR1 is SGHRS and CDR2 is YFSETQ. The CDR3 runs to 16 residues. V lost 3 bases to trimming and J lost 3 bases; unmatched junction nucleotides: 8. CDR3 nucleotides: TGCGCCAGCAGCTCCGGACTAGCGGGTGTGGGCTACGAGCAGTACTTC. Its protein product is CASSSGLAGVGYEQYF.

This clonotype was seen only a few times. The rearrangement joins TRBV7-9 to TRBJ1-3; D remains unclear. CDR3 length equals 14 residues. Germline V gene lookup returns CDR1 SEHNR and CDR2 FQNEAQ (reference sequence). Deletions cut 3 bases from V and 9 bases from J, with 15 bases between. The CDR3 DNA reads as TGTGCCAGCAGCTTCCCGGGTTGGTCAGCCACCATATATTTT. Amino acid sequence: CASSFPGWSATIYF. The variable domain in full, completed from reference TRBV7-9 and TRBJ1-3, reads DTGVSQNPRHKITKRGQNVTFRCDPISEHNRLYWYRQTLGQGPEFLTYFQNEAQLEKSRLLSDRFSAERPKGSFSTLEIQRTEQGDSAMYLCASSFPGWSATIYFGEGSWLTVV.

For this clonotype: This may stem from a read error, because a much larger clone lies one nucleotide away. The rearrangement joins TRBV25-1 to TRBJ2-5; D possibly uses TRBD1 or TRBD2 (5 bases each). From germline, CDR1 is MGHDK and CDR2 SYGVNS. V lost 8 bases and J lost 0, with 13 bases in between. The CDR3 consists of 14 residues. The CDR3 protein is CASGSQGDQETQYF. The CDR3, as DNA: TGTGCCAGCGGTAGTCAGGGAGACCAAGAGACCCAGTACTTC.

The J gene is TRBJ1-5, the V gene TRBV4-3; D not certain. The CDR3 runs to 14 residues. The germline CDR1 and CDR2 sequences are LGHNA and YSLEER. The V gene lost 0 bases and the J gene lost 6 bases, with 9 bases spanning the gap. For the CDR3, the DNA is TGCGCCAGCAGCCAAGATTCCTTAAGTCAGCCCCAGCATTTT. Its protein product is CASSQDSLSQPQHF.

There are many counts of this clonotype. This chain links TRBV27 with TRBJ2-1; 8 bases agree with TRBD2. The trim removed 7 bases at V and 0 bases at J, leaving 5 bases unmatched. Germline V gene sequence: CDR1 MNHEY, CDR2 SMNVEV (reference sequence). CDR3 length: 15 amino acids. The CDR3 DNA follows: TGTGCCAGCAACCTGCTAGCGGGCTCCTACAATGAGCAGTTCTTC. This gives the protein CASNLLAGSYNEQFF.

This clonotype has more than one count but fewer than ten. This rearrangement joins TRBV2 to TRBJ2-3; 8 nucleotides match TRBD1. CDR3 length: 15 amino acids. Germline lookup yields CDR1 SNHLY and CDR2 FYNNEI. Trimming cost V 4 bases and J 2 bases; bases outside gene matches: 5. The CDR3: CASSGWTGTTDTQYF. In nucleotides, the CDR3 is TGTGCCAGCAGTGGGTGGACAGGGACCACAGATACGCAGTATTTT.

This chain connects TRBV4-2 to TRBJ1-3; TRBD1 might be the D (6 bases). V lost 0 bases to trimming and J lost 2 bases, with 11 bases between them. The germline gives CDR1 LGHNA, CDR2 YNFKEQ. CDR3 length: 16 amino acids. CDR3 loop: CASSQERTVPGNTIYF. The CDR3 DNA is TGTGCCAGCAGCCAAGAAAGGACAGTCCCTGGAAACACCATATATTTT.

The rearrangement joins TRBV15 to TRBJ1-1, with 10 bases matching TRBD1. With 1 base clipped from V and 6 bases from J, the junction kept 5 bases outside the gene matches. Germline V gene lookup returns CDR1 LNHNV and CDR2 YYDKDF (reference sequence). CDR3 length: 15 amino acids. CDR3: CATSRGGQGEAEAFF. The DNA for the CDR3 is TGTGCCACCAGCAGAGGAGGACAGGGGGAAGCTGAAGCTTTCTTT.

The chain combines TRBV3-1 with TRBJ2-5, with TRBD2 matching over 7 bases. The junction had 2 bases not matched to a gene; V was cut back by 4 bases and J by 0 bases. CDR3 length: 14 residues. Germline V gives CDR1 LGHDT, CDR2 YNNKEL (reference sequence). The CDR3, as DNA: TGTGCCAGCAGCCCCGGACTAGACCAAGAGACCCAGTACTTC. Translation: CASSPGLDQETQYF.

The V gene is TRBV20-1, the J gene TRBJ2-7, with 12 bases identical to TRBD2. This CDR3 region has 14 residues. Germline values: CDR1 DFQATT, CDR2 SNEGSKA (reference sequence). Unmatched junction bases numbered 3, after V lost 1 base and J lost 5 bases. The CDR3 DNA reads TGCAGTGCTAGAGCTAGCGGGAGGGTCAACGAGCAGTACTTC. It is translated as CSARASGRVNEQYF.

This clonotype has more than one count but fewer than ten. The chain carries TRBV5-1 and TRBJ1-4, with D possibly TRBD1 on 6 matching bases. The V gene lost 4 bases and the J gene lost 1 base, with 14 bases spanning the gap. Germline-derived CDR1 and CDR2 are SGHRS and YFSETQ. CDR3 size: 16 residues. The CDR3 nucleotides are TGCGCCAGCAGCATAAACCTACAGGGAACTAATGAAAAACTGTTTTTT. Translation gives CASSINLQGTNEKLFF.

This clonotype was counted once. This chain's CDR3 is CASSLRTAPSGYTF. In DNA, the CDR3 is TGTGCCAGCAGTTTAAGGACAGCTCCGAGTGGCTACACCTTC. The rearrangement uses TRBV12-3 or TRBV12-4 and TRBJ2-1, with TRBD1 as a possible D gene (6 bases). The last part of the DNA fits TRBJ1-2 better; the J call may be wrong. The CDR3 covers 14 residues.

This clonotype appeared a single time. V gene TRBV7-2 combines with J gene TRBJ2-1, with TRBD2 matching over 13 bases. Germline-derived CDR1 and CDR2 are SGHTA and FQGNSA. The trim removed 1 base at V and 1 base at J, leaving 7 bases unmatched. The CDR3 consists of 19 residues. CDR3 in amino acids: CASSLVGTSGIGSYNEQFF. The CDR3 coding sequence is TGTGCCAGCAGCTTAGTAGGGACTAGCGGGATAGGATCCTACAATGAGCAGTTCTTC.

This clonotype appeared many times. The chain links TRBV27 to TRBJ2-3; weak D call: TRBD1 (6 bases). Germline V gene lookup returns CDR1 MNHEY and CDR2 SMNVEV (reference sequence). Trimming removed 5 bases from V and 1 base from J, with 10 bases in between. CDR3 length: 14 residues. CDR3 sequence: CASSPHRGTDTQYF. In DNA, the CDR3 is TGTGCCAGCAGTCCTCACAGGGGCACAGATACGCAGTATTTT.

This clonotype was recorded at least ten times. This chain links TRBV20-1 with TRBJ2-7; TRBD2 matches 8 bases. This CDR3 spans 14 amino acids. The V segment lost 4 bases and the J segment 1 base; nucleotides outside the gene matches: 6. CDR1 DFQATT and CDR2 SNEGSKA come from the germline V gene (reference sequence). The CDR3 here is CSAKGLVSSYEQYF. The CDR3 bases are TGCAGTGCTAAGGGACTAGTGAGTTCCTACGAGCAGTACTTC.

The V gene is TRBV7-2, the J gene TRBJ2-3, with D unresolved. CDR1 and CDR2 from the germline V gene are SGHTA and FQGNSA. The CDR3 loop spans 13 amino acids. Trimming took 5 bases from V and 6 from J, leaving 12 bases between them. The CDR3: CASSPVTADTQYF. Written as DNA, the CDR3 is TGTGCCAGCAGCCCGGTGACGGCGGATACGCAGTATTTT.

This clonotype was detected a few times. The chain has TRBV10-3 and TRBJ1-2; D unresolved. The CDR3 length is 13 residues. V lost 6 bases and J 4 bases, leaving 12 bases between the germline ends. CDR1 is ENHRY and CDR2 is SYGVKD in the germline V gene. The CDR3 is CAISPEGPYGYTF. The CDR3 DNA is TGTGCCATCAGCCCTGAGGGCCCCTATGGCTACACCTTC.

For this clonotype: The junction differs from germline at one of its ends, possibly a read error. This chain uses TRBV6-5 with TRBJ2-2; 7 bases match TRBD2. CDR1 is MNHEY, CDR2 SVGAGI, per germline. This CDR3 comprises 16 residues. In DNA form, the CDR3 reads TGTGCCAGCAGTTACACGGCGGGAGTGGTCACCGAGGAGCTGTTTTTT. This codes for CASSYTAGVVTEELFF.

For this clonotype: Just one base apart from a much larger clone, this may be a read error. V usage is TRBV27 and J usage is TRBJ1-2; D call uncertain. CDR1 is MNHEY and CDR2 is SMNVEV in the germline V gene (reference sequence). The germline V and J ends were trimmed by 8 bases and 6 bases, with 25 bases remaining between them. The CDR3 extends over 16 amino acids. In DNA form, the CDR3 reads TGTGCCAGCGCAAGCCGGTATTTTATGATAATGGATGGCTACACCTTC. Amino acid sequence: CASASRYFMIMDGYTF.